The T cell receptor beta chain under discussion was sequenced for a study of T cells in Graves' hyperthyroidism and ophthalmopathy. Study background: At initial diagnosis, before any treatment had begun, peripheral blood was obtained. Study-level findings and limits: Before onset, by a median of about seven months, the model predicted ophthalmopathy. Most clonotypes that expanded in the thyroid above 0.001 also showed up in blood. Ophthalmopathy cases were set apart from stable hyperthyroidism by a 13 V-J model.

TCR beta CDR3 sequences were amplified from RNA transcripts. A set of HTBI primers served as the primers for a first-round RT-PCR of the TCR CDR3. TCRdb reanalysed the multiplex PCR reads using MiXCR and keeps one entry per CDR3 protein. The sample holds about 400,000 distinct CDR3 sequences, around 15% seen once. This clonotype was observed many times. What it binds is unknown. V trimming: 6 bases; J trimming: 6 bases; junction bases outside the gene matches: 11. This CDR3 contains 16 residues. This chain connects TRBV12-3 or TRBV12-4 to TRBJ2-1; 10 bases are a match to TRBD2. Sequencing was carried out using blood. The source is a woman between 18 and 29 years old with Graves' hyperthyroidism. In DNA, the CDR3 is TGTGCCAGCAGCCCAAGCGGGGGACTAGCGTTCAATGAGCAGTTCTTC. Its protein product is CASSPSGGLAFNEQFF.